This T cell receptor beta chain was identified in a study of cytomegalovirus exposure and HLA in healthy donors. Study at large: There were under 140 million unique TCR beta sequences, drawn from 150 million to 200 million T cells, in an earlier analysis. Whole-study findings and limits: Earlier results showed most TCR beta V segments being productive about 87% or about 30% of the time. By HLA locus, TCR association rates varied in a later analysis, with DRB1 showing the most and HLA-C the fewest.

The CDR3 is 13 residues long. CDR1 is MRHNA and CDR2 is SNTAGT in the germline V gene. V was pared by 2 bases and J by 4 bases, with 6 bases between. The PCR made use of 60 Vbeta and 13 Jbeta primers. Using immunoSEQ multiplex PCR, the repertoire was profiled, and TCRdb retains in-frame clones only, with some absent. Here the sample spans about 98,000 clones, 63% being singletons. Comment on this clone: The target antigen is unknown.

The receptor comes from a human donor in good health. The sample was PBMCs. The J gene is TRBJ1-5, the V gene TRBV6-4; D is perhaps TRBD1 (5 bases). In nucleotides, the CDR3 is TGTGCCAGCAGTGACGGGGGGAATCAGCCCCAGCATTTT. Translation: CASSDGGNQPQHF.